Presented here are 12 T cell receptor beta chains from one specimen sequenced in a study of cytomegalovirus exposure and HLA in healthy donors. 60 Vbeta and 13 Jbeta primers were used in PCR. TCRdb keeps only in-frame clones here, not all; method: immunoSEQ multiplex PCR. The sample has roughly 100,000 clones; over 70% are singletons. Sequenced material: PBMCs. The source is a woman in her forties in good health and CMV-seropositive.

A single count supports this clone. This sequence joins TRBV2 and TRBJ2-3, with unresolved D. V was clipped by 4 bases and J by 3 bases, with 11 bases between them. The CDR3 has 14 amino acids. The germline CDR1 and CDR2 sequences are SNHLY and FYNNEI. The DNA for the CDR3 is TGTGCCAGCAGTGGGCTAGTTGGGACAGATACGCAGTATTTT. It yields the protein CASSGLVGTDTQYF.

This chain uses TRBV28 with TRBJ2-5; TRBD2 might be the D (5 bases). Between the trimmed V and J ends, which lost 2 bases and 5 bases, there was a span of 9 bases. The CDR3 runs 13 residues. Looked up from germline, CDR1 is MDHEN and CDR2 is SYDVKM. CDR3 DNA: TGTGCCAGCAGTTTACGGGGAAGGGAGACCCAGTACTTC. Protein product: CASSLRGRETQYF.

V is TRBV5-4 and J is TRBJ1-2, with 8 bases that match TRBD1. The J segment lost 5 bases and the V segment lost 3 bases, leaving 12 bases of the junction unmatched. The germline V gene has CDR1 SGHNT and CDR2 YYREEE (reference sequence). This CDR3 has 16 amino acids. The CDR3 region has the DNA TGTGCCAGCAGCTCACCATCTCAGGGGGCGCGGTATGGCTACACCTTC. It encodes CASSSPSQGARYGYTF.

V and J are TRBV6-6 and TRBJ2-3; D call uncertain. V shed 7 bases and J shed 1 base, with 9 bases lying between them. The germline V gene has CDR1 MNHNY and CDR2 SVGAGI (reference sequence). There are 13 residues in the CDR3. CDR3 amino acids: CASTGIGTDTQYF. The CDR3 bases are TGTGCCAGCACGGGTATCGGCACAGATACGCAGTATTTT.

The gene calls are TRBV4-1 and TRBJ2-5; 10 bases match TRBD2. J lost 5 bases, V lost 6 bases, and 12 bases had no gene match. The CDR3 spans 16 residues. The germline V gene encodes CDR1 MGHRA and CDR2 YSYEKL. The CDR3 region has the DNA TGCGCCAGCAGGTGGACTAGCGGTCAGATAGGGGAGACCCAGTACTTC. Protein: CASRWTSGQIGETQYF.

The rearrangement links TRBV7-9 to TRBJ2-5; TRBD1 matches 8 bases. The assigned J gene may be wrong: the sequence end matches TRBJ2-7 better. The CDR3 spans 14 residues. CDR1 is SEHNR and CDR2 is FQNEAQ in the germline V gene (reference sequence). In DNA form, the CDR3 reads TGTGCCAGCAGCTGGGACAGGCTTGCCTACGAGCAGTACTTC. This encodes CASSWDRLAYEQYF.

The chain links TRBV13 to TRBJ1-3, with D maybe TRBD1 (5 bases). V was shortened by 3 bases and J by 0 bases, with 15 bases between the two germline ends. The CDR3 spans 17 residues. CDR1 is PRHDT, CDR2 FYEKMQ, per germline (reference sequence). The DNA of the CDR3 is TGTGCCAGCAGCTTCGGCGCAGGGATTACCTCTGGAAACACCATATATTTT. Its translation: CASSFGAGITSGNTIYF.

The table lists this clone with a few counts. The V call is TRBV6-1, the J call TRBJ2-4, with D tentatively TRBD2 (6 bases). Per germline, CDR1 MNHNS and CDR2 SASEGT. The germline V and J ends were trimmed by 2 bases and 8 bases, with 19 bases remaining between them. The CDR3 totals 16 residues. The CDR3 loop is CASSEYRTGGFYIQYF. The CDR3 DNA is TGTGCCAGCAGTGAATATCGAACAGGAGGGTTTTACATTCAGTACTTC.

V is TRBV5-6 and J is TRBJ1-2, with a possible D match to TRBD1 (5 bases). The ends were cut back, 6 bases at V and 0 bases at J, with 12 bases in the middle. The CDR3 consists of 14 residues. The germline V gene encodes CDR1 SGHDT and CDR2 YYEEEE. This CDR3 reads CASTVDSSNYGYTF. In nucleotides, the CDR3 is TGTGCCAGCACCGTCGACAGCTCTAACTATGGCTACACCTTC.

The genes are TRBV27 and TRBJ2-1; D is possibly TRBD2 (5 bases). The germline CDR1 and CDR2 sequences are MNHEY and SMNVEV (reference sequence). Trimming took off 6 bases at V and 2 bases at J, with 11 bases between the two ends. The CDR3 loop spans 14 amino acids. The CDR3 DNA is TGTGCCAGCAGACTTCGGGGAGCCTACAATGAGCAGTTCTTC. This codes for CASRLRGAYNEQFF.

CDR3 nucleotide sequence: TGTGCCATCAGCACCCGGGACAGAGAGACCCAGTACTTC. It translates to CAISTRDRETQYF. This chain links TRBV10-3 with TRBJ2-5, with 7 bases aligning to TRBD1. CDR1 is ENHRY, CDR2 SYGVKD, per germline. The CDR3 runs to 13 residues. V shed 6 bases, J shed 4 bases, and the junction held 5 bases outside the gene matches.

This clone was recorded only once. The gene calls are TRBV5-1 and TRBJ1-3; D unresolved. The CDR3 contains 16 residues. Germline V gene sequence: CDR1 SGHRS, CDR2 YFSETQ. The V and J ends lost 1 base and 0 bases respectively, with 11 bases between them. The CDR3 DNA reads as TGCGCCAGCAGCTTGTGGAGGGCCGCCTCTGGAAACACCATATATTTT. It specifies CASSLWRAASGNTIYF.